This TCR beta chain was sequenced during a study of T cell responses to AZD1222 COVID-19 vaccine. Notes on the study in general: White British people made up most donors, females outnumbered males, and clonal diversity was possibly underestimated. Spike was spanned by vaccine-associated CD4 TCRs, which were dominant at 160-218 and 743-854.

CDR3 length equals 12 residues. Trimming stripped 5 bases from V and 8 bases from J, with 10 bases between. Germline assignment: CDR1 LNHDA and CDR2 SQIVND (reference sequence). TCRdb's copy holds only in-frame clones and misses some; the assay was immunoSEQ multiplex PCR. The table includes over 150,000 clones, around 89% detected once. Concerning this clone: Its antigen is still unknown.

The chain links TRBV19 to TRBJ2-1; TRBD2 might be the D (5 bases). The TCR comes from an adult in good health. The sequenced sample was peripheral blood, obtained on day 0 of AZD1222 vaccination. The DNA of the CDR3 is TGTGCCAGTAGTTCTGGGAGTCATGAGCAGTTCTTC. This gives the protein CASSSGSHEQFF.